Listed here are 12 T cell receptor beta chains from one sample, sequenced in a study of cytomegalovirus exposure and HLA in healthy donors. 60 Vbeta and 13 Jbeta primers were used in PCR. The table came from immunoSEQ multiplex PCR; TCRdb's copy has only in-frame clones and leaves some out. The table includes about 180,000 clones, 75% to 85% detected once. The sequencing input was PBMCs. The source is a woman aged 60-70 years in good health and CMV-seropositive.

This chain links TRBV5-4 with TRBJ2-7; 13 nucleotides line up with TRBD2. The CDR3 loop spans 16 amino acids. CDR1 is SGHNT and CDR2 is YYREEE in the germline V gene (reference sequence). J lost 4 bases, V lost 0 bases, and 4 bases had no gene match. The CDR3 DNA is TGTGCCAGCAGCTTGGGGGGACTAGCGGGGAATTACGAGCAGTACTTC. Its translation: CASSLGGLAGNYEQYF.

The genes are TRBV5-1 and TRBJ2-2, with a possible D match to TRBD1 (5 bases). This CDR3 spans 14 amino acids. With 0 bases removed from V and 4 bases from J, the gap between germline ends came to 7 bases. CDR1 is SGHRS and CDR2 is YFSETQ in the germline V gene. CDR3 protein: CASSLGRATGELFF. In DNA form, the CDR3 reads TGCGCCAGCAGCTTGGGCAGGGCCACCGGGGAGCTGTTTTTT.

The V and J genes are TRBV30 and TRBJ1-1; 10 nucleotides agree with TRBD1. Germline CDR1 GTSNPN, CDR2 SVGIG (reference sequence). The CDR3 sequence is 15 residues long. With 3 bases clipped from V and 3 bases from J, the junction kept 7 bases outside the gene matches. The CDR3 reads CAWRSGTGVHTEAFF. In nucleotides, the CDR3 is TGTGCCTGGAGGTCCGGGACAGGGGTTCACACTGAAGCTTTCTTT.

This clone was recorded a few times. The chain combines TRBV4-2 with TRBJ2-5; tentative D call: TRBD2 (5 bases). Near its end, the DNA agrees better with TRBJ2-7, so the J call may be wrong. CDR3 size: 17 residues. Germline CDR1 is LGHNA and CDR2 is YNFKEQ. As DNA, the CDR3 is TGTGCCAGCAGCCAAGATAAGCCGTTACTAGGGTCCTACGAGCAGTACTTC. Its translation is CASSQDKPLLGSYEQYF.

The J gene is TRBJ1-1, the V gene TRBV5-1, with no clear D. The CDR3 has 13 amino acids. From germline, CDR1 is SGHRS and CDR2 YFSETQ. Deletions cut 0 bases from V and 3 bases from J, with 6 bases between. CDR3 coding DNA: TGCGCCAGCAGCTTGGACCAGGACACTGAAGCTTTCTTT. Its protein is CASSLDQDTEAFF.

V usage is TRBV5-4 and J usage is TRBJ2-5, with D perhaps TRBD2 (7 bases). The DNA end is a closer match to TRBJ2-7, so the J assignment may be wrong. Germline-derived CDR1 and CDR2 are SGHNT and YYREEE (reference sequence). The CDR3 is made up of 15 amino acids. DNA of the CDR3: TGTGCCAGCAGCTTGGCGGGGGGCGCCTCCTACGAGCAGTACTTC. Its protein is CASSLAGGASYEQYF.

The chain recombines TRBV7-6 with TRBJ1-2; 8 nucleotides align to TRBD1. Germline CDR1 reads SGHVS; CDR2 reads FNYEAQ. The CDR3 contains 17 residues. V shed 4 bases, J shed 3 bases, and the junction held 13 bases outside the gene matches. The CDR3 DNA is TGTGCCAGCAGCTCTCCGAGGGGCCTACAGGGGGACTATGGCTACACCTTC. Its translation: CASSSPRGLQGDYGYTF.

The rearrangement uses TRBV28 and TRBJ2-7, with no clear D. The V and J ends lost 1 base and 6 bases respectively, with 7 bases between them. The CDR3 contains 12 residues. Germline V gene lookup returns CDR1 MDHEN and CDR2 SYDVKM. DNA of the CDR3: TGTGCCAGCAGTTTATCCCCCGGCGAGCAGTACTTC. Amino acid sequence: CASSLSPGEQYF.

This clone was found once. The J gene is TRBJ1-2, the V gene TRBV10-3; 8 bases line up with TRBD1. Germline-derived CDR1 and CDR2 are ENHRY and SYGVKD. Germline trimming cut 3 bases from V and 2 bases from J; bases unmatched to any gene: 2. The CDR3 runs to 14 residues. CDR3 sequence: CAISDAGGNYGYTF. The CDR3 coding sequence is TGTGCCATCAGTGATGCAGGGGGCAACTATGGCTACACCTTC.

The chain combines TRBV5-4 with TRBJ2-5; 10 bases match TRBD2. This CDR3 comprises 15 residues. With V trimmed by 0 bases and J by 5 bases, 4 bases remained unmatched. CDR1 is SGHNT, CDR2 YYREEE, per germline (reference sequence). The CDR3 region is CASSLASGGWETQYF. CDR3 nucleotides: TGTGCCAGCAGCTTGGCTAGCGGGGGTTGGGAGACCCAGTACTTC.

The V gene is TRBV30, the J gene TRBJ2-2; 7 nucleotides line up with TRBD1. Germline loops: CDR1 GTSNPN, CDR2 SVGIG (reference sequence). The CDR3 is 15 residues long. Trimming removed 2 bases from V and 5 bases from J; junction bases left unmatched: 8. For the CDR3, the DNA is TGTGCCTGGAGTTTCCCCCAGACAGGGACCGGGGAGCTGTTTTTT. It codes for CAWSFPQTGTGELFF. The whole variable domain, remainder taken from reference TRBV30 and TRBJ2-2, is SQTIHQWPATLVQPVGSPLSLECTVEGTSNPNLYWYRQAAGRGLQLLFYSVGIGQISSEVPQNLSASRPQDRQFILSSKKLLLSDSGFYLCAWSFPQTGTGELFFGEGSRLTVL.

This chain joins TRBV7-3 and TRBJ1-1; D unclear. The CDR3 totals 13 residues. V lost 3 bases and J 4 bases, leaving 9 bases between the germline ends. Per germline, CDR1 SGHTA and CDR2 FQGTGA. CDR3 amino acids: CASSFGLPTEAFF. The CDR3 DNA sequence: TGTGCCAGCAGCTTTGGGCTGCCCACTGAAGCTTTCTTT.